Listed here are 8 T cell receptor beta chains from one sample, sequenced in a study of T cell responses to AZD1222 COVID-19 vaccine. TCRdb keeps only in-frame clones here, not all; method: immunoSEQ multiplex PCR. Of some 150,000 clones in the sample, about 92% were seen once. Here the sequenced sample was peripheral blood, taken 28 days after the second AZD1222 dose. Receptors originate from an adult who received the AZD1222 COVID-19 vaccine.

The chain uses TRBV3-1 (or the pseudogene TRBV3-2) and TRBJ2-7, with 7 bases that match TRBD2. V was pared by 0 bases and J by 1 base, with 12 bases of the junction left unmatched. The CDR3 runs to 18 residues. The germline V gene encodes CDR1 LGHDT and CDR2 YNNKEL (reference sequence). Written as DNA, the CDR3 is TGTGCCAGCAGCCAAGAGAGCGGGACCGGGGCAGAGTCCTACGAGCAGTACTTC. Residues: CASSQESGTGAESYEQYF.

The V gene is TRBV11-3, the J gene TRBJ1-1; D might be TRBD1 (5 bases). Germline CDR1 and CDR2: SGHNT and YENEEA. The CDR3 runs 15 residues. V lost 0 bases, J lost 7 bases, and 15 bases lay in between. CDR3 region: CASSLDRWQGIEAFF. The CDR3 coding sequence is TGTGCCAGCAGCTTAGATCGGTGGCAGGGTATTGAAGCTTTCTTT.

The chain recombines TRBV24-1 with TRBJ2-2, with D unclear. This CDR3 region has 12 residues. V dropped 5 bases and J dropped 4 bases, with 4 bases sitting between them. Germline values: CDR1 KGHDR, CDR2 SFDVKD. The CDR3 DNA reads TGTGCCACCAGTGTGGGCACCGGGGAGCTGTTTTTT. It is translated as CATSVGTGELFF.

The chain employs TRBV5-4 and TRBJ2-7; TRBD1 agrees at 10 bases. The germline V gene encodes CDR1 SGHNT and CDR2 YYREEE (reference sequence). CDR3 length: 14 residues. Trimming at V came to 6 bases and at J to 9 bases, leaving 12 bases not matched to a gene. The CDR3 spells CASTFDRGRDRQYF. CDR3 coding DNA: TGTGCCAGCACCTTTGACAGGGGGCGCGATAGGCAGTACTTC.

This chain uses TRBV28 with TRBJ1-3; 9 bases line up with TRBD1. CDR1 is MDHEN, CDR2 SYDVKM, per germline. The CDR3 sequence is 13 residues long. V shed 10 bases, J shed 3 bases, and the junction held 4 bases outside the gene matches. For the CDR3, the DNA is TGTGCCACCCGACAGGGGGTTGGAAACACCATATATTTT. This sequence encodes CATRQGVGNTIYF.

The chain combines TRBV6-1 with TRBJ1-5; D is unclear. The CDR3 is made up of 14 amino acids. In germline, CDR1 is MNHNS, CDR2 SASEGT. Trimming took 2 bases from V and 0 from J, leaving 5 bases between them. The CDR3 DNA sequence: TGTGCCAGCAGTGAACAATATAGCAATCAGCCCCAGCATTTT. It is translated as CASSEQYSNQPQHF.

Comment on this clone: One end of the junction varies from germline; a read error may be responsible. This chain links TRBV19 with TRBJ2-3; 11 bases line up with TRBD2. This CDR3 region has 14 residues. The germline V gene encodes CDR1 LNHDA and CDR2 SQIVND (reference sequence). DNA of the CDR3: TGTGCCAGCGTAGCGGGGGGGAGCAAAGATACGCAGTATTTT. This codes for CASVAGGSKDTQYF.

This chain joins TRBV27 and TRBJ2-2, with 9 positions matching TRBD1. The trim removed 6 bases at V and 4 bases at J, leaving 6 bases unmatched. The CDR3 extends over 15 amino acids. The germline V gene encodes CDR1 MNHEY and CDR2 SMNVEV (reference sequence). CDR3 in DNA: TGTGCCAGCAGGGCACAGGGGGCGGGCACCGGGGAGCTGTTTTTT. Translating it yields CASRAQGAGTGELFF.